This T cell receptor beta chain was obtained from a study of radiation and T cells in renal cell carcinoma (dated by TCRdb to 2020 to 2021). With respect to the entire study: Samples came from a clinical trial, in which primary renal cell carcinomas received 15 Gy stereotactic body radiation therapy followed by nephrectomy 4 weeks later. In total, 53 samples underwent TCR beta sequencing: about 25 tumors plus 27 peripheral blood samples. Across all 55 or so samples, 4,016,671 unique CDR3 nucleotide sequences, encoding 2.5 million to 3 million unique CDR3 amino acid sequences, were identified.

Summary of the overall study and its limitations: No pretreatment tumor biopsies were available, so the baseline intratumoral presence of clonotypes could not be determined. Changes in the blood repertoire were not tracked past 4 weeks after treatment. Because the trial had a single-armed design, the trial could not examine how radiation dose or scheduling affected the TCR repertoire. Top tumor clonotypes rose in blood from baseline to 2 weeks post-radiation, then contracted by 4 weeks, suggesting transient expansion of tumor-resident clones.

Interpreted using the paper, the time point label stands for: baseline pretreatment blood. The treatment or condition label for this specimen denotes: 15 Gy SBRT to primary tumor, nephrectomy 4 weeks later. To track tumor-enriched clonotypes, serial peripheral blood was sampled from radiation-treated patients at baseline and at 2 weeks and 4 weeks after SBRT. Every patient's renal cell carcinoma showed clear cell pathology. Genomic DNA for TCR sequencing was prepared using the QIAamp DNA Blood Mini Kit (Qiagen). The analyses included only samples that passed all quality control checks. Following the manufacturer's recommendations, the immunoSEQ kit was used to generate TCR beta libraries from genomic DNA. To prepare the libraries, a first multiplex PCR with proprietary primers was run, followed by a second PCR that added unique barcodes, and a bead cleanup was done after each round. A positive control reaction and a negative control reaction, both provided in the kit, were run with every batch of samples. The final libraries were assessed on an Agilent 4200 TapeStation D1000 ScreenTape, pooled by volume, and quantified by qPCR. Sequencing was performed on an Illumina NextSeq500 using a MidOutput 150-cycle cartridge, with 156 Read1 cycles, 15 Index1 cycles, and the kit custom primers. The pooled library was loaded at about 0.96 pM, and about 20% PhiX control was spiked in. Turning to the authors' computational methods: Vendor-processed data were analyzed in R, and a clonotype was defined as all T cells sharing the same CDR3 nucleotide sequence. In the clone abundance analyses, frequencies in each sample were normalized to that sample's 10,000 most abundant clones. Before analysis, public T cell clones were removed, and these numbered fewer than six per sample on average. A difference in abundance of at least 32-fold between compartments was used to define tumor-enriched and baseline blood-enriched clonotypes. A beta-binomial differential abundance model was applied to find clonotypes that expanded or contracted between blood time points. Similarity between tumor and blood repertoires was quantified using the Baroni-Urbani and Buser coefficient, and groups were compared with two-tailed Wilcoxon tests in R. This is the immuneACCESS table as TCRdb keeps it, with only in-frame sequences that have V and J called. A part of the clones is gone; compared with another copy, unresolved V genes explain less than half, and the rest is unexplained. V and J calls and clone size are copied from that table; D and trimming were computed from the DNA. The sample contains some 150,000 clones, less than 85% of them found a single time. The ten largest account for under 30% of the sample.

A word on this clone: Its antigen is not yet known. No qualities accompany the bases; no much larger clone lies one base away.

This receptor was identified in a woman in her fifties or sixties with renal cell carcinoma. The sample here was blood, taken from a patient whose treatment included radiotherapy and nephrectomy.

The CDR3 reads CASSLWGKEQYF. The DNA sequence is as follows: TGTGCCAGCAGTTTATGGGGGAAGGAGCAGTACTTC. The V and J segments used are TRBV28 and TRBJ2-7; too little of a D gene remains to name it. The germline V gene encodes CDR1 MDHEN and CDR2 SYDVKM. Deletion took 0 bases off V and 7 bases off J, with a span of 7 bases between the germline ends. From cysteine to phenylalanine, the CDR3 is 12 amino acids long. Of all the DNA, just the CDR3 is kept, 36 bases in frame from base 1.